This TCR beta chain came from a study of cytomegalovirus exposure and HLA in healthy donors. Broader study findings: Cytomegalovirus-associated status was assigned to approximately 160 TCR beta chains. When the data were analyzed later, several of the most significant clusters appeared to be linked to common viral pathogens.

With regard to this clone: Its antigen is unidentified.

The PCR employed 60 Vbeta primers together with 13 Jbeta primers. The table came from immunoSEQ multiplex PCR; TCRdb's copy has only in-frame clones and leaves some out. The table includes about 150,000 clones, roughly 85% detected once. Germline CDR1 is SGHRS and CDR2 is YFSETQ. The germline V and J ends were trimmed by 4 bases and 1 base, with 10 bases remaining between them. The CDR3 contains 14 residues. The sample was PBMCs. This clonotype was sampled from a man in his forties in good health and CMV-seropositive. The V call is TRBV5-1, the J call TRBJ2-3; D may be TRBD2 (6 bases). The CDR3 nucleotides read TGCGCCAGCAGCCTGGGAGGTGGCACAGATACGCAGTATTTT. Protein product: CASSLGGGTDTQYF. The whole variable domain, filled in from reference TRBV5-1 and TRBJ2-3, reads KAGVTQTPRYLIKTRGQQVTLSCSPISGHRSVSWYQQTPGQGLQFLFEYFSETQRNKGNFPGRFSGRQFSNSRSEMNVSTLELGDSALYLCASSLGGGTDTQYFGPGTRLTVL.